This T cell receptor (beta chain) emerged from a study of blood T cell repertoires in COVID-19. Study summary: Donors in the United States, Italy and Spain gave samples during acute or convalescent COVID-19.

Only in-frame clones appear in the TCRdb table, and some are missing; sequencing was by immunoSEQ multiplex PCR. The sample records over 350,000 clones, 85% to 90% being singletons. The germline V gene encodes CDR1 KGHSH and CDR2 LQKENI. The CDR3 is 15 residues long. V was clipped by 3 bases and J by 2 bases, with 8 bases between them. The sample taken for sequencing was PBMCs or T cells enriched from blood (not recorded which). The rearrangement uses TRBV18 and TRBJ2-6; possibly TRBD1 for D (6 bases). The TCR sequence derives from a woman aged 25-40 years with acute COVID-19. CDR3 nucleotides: TGTGCCAGCTCACCTGGGGGCACTGGGGCCAACGTCCTGACTTTC. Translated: CASSPGGTGANVLTF.